Listed here is a single T cell receptor beta chain. These data are taken from a study of blood T cells in healthy people across ages. The wider study: About one barcoded beta molecule per two T cells was the capture yield of template switching.

The CDR3 spans 17 residues. V lost 5 bases to trimming and J lost 0 bases, with 19 bases between them. Germline lookup yields CDR1 LNHNV and CDR2 YYDKDF (reference sequence). Using a J-beta primer mix together with a sample-barcoded 5' primer, a second PCR was run for roughly 7 to 11 cycles. MiXCR was run by TCRdb on the 5' RACE reads, yielding one entry per CDR3 protein. The table includes nearly 1 million distinct CDR3 sequences, 45% to 60% detected once. The sequencing input was blood. The chain has TRBV15 and TRBJ2-5, with D tentatively TRBD1 (6 bases). The receptor's source is a woman aged 60-75 years in good health. CDR3: CATSADSIMIYQETQYF. DNA for the CDR3: TGTGCCACCAGCGCGGACAGCATAATGATCTACCAAGAGACCCAGTACTTC.